Following are 6 T cell receptor delta chains from one sample sequenced in a study of γδ T cells in repeated Plasmodium falciparum infection. Flow sorting of PBMC yielded separate Vgamma9/Vdelta2+ and Vdelta2-negative gammadelta T cell populations for bulk repertoire analysis. TCRdb re-analyzed the multiplex PCR reads via CATT. The repertoire consists of about 57,000 delta-chain clones, with around 1.7% occurring once and the leading ten covering approximately 15%. The sequencing sample was made of gamma-delta T cells from blood. The receptor set was obtained from a pool of human donors (malaria-infected and uninfected, not separated).

In regard to this clone: A far larger clone is one base from this, pointing to a likely read error. Because the CDR3's place on the DNA is in doubt, the DNA is left out and the CDR3 is given as listed by TCRdb. The V gene is TRDV1, but the J gene lacks a call; the D segment call TRDD3 is taken from the table without a DNA check. Germline CDR1 is TSWWSYY and CDR2 is QGS. With termini counted, the CDR3 has 21 amino acids. CDR3 region: CALGELPSYLWGYRWSDKLIF.

This clone appeared many times. The V and J genes are TRDV1 and TRDJ1; D perhaps matches TRDD2 (7 bases). Germline CDR1 reads TSWWSYY; CDR2 reads QGS. This CDR3 region has 19 residues. Between the trimmed V and J ends, which lost 3 bases and 0 bases, there was a span of 23 bases. CDR3 DNA sequence: TGTGCTCTTGGGGACTGTGGGGGGGTGGGCCTTCCTTACACCGATAAACTCATCTTT. It translates to CALGDCGGVGLPYTDKLIF.

Points on this clone: TCRdb's listed protein matches a much larger clone and diverges from this DNA's translation at residue 19, likely through a read error; the protein shown comes from the DNA. V usage is TRAV38-2/DV8 and J usage is TRDJ1; TRDD2 matches 9 bases. Germline-derived CDR1 and CDR2 are TSESDYY and QEAYKQQN. With 2 bases clipped from V and 0 bases from J, the junction kept 38 bases outside the gene matches. The CDR3 is 27 amino acids. CDR3 in amino acids: CAYRSRGGKTFLRALRTGDPHTDKLIF. CDR3 nucleotides: TGTGCTTATAGGAGTCGGGGGGGGAAAACCTTCCTACGCGCTCTCCGTACTGGGGATCCTCACACCGATAAACTCATCTTT.

This clone was recorded a few times. TCRdb assigns this DNA the protein of a much larger clone, which departs from its translation at residue 9; this likely reflects a read error, and the protein shown comes from translating the DNA. V and J are TRDV1 and TRDJ1, with 8 bases identical to TRDD3. In the absence of a J gene in TCRdb, the DNA was matched to germline to assign it here. From germline, CDR1 is TSWWSYY and CDR2 QGS. V lost 0 bases and J lost 2; bases outside the gene matches: 20. The CDR3 spans 21 residues. The CDR3 DNA is TGTGCTCTTGGGGAACTGAAGAGCTCCCTAAAGTACTGGGGGGATACCGATAAACTCATCTTT. Translated: CALGELKSSLKYWGDTDKLIF.

As to this clone: TCRdb's listed protein matches a much larger clone and diverges from this DNA's translation at residue 5, likely through a read error; the protein shown comes from the DNA. The chain links TRDV1 to TRDJ1; D may be TRDD2 or TRDD3 (5 bases each). As TCRdb names no J gene, one was assigned here on the basis of a DNA match to germline. The CDR3 loop spans 21 amino acids. V was shortened by 4 bases and J by 0 bases, with 30 bases between the two germline ends. Germline-derived CDR1 and CDR2 are TSWWSYY and QGS. CDR3 DNA: TGTGCTCTTGGGGTACTAGAGGAAGTGCCCATGCCCTACTGGTACACCGATAAACTCATCTTT. Protein sequence: CALGVLEEVPMPYWYTDKLIF.

To note about this clone: The protein TCRdb lists belongs to a much larger clone and differs from this DNA's translation at residue 5, which points to a read error; the protein shown is made from the DNA. The DNA of the CDR3 is TGTGCTCTTGGGAGCAGGGTAAGAACTGGGGGATCCTGGGACACCCGACAGATGTTTTTC. Its translation: CALGSRVRTGGSWDTRQMFF. The chain employs TRDV1 and TRDJ3, with 9 bases fitting TRDD3. Trimming removed 5 bases from V and 1 base from J; junction bases left unmatched: 12. Germline V gene sequence: CDR1 TSWWSYY, CDR2 QGS. This CDR3 has 20 residues.